The rows below give T cell receptor beta chains drawn from one sample of a study of control samples from healthy donors and cancer patients. Clones were sequenced by immunoSEQ multiplex PCR, and TCRdb holds only the in-frame ones, with some missing. This table has about 120,000 clones, about 94% appearing once. Sequencing was carried out using blood. Source of these receptors: a young man in good health. Each CDR3 is given with its conserved first and last residue. Fields, in order: V gene, J gene, clone size, D gene, CDR3 protein, CDR3 DNA. A D gene is named only where the DNA matches it firmly. Rows give clone size only sometimes, using once, few, many, or a class for an expanded clone.

V: TRBV6-5
J: TRBJ1-6
size: -
D: TRBD1
CDR3: CASLRGSSYNSPLHF
DNA: TGTGCCAGTCTCAGGGGGAGCTCCTATAATTCACCCCTCCACTTT

V: TRBV19
J: TRBJ2-2
size: -
D: TRBD2
CDR3: CASRGGPNTGELFF
DNA: TGTGCCAGTCGGGGGGGGCCGAACACCGGGGAGCTGTTTTTT

V: TRBV24-1
J: TRBJ2-2
size: -
D: TRBD1
CDR3: CATSDPGTVRGGELFF
DNA: TGTGCCACCAGTGATCCCGGGACAGTCCGTGGTGGGGAGCTGTTTTTT

V: TRBV5-4
J: TRBJ2-7
size: -
D: TRBD1
CDR3: CASSLRSWKTGTGIYEQYF
DNA: TGTGCCAGCAGCTTAAGAAGCTGGAAAACCGGGACAGGGATCTACGAGCAGTACTTC

V: TRBV5-1
J: TRBJ1-5
size: -
D: -
CDR3: CATYSTGYNQPQHF
DNA: TGCGCCACCTACTCGACAGGCTACAATCAGCCCCAGCATTTT

V: TRBV9
J: TRBJ1-6
size: -
D: TRBD1
CDR3: CASSVADRETSPLHF
DNA: TGTGCCAGCAGCGTAGCAGACAGGGAGACTTCACCCCTCCACTTT

V: TRBV5-4
J: TRBJ1-5
size: -
D: -
CDR3: CASSLGSNQPQHF
DNA: TGTGCCAGCAGCTTGGGGAGCAATCAGCCCCAGCATTTT

V: TRBV9
J: TRBJ1-3
size: -
D: TRBD1
CDR3: CASSTSSQGLSGNTIYF
DNA: TGTGCCAGCAGCACCTCCTCACAGGGGTTATCTGGAAACACCATATATTTT

V: TRBV28
J: TRBJ1-3
size: once
D: -
CDR3: CASSLRRTSSGNTIYF
DNA: TGTGCCAGCAGTTTGAGACGGACTAGCTCTGGAAACACCATATATTTT

V: TRBV6-6
J: TRBJ1-1
size: -
D: -
CDR3: CASSYSAQLNTEAFF
DNA: TGTGCCAGCAGTTACTCGGCGCAGTTGAACACTGAAGCTTTCTTT

V: TRBV19
J: TRBJ2-7
size: -
D: TRBD2
CDR3: CASQAGRDYEQYF
DNA: TGTGCCAGTCAGGCAGGGAGGGACTACGAGCAGTACTTC

V: TRBV3-1/TRBV3-2
J: TRBJ1-3
size: -
D: -
CDR3: CASSQEGGLRSGNTIYF
DNA: TGTGCCAGCAGCCAAGAGGGCGGGCTCCGCTCTGGAAACACCATATATTTT

V: TRBV9
J: TRBJ1-1
size: -
D: -
CDR3: CASSVVQGPTEAFF
DNA: TGTGCCAGCAGCGTAGTTCAGGGTCCCACTGAAGCTTTCTTT

V: TRBV6-1
J: TRBJ1-5
size: once
D: -
CDR3: CASSEGQGTQPQHF
DNA: TGTGCCAGCAGTGAAGGCCAGGGGACGCAGCCCCAGCATTTT

V: TRBV11-2
J: TRBJ2-1
size: -
D: -
CDR3: CASSPGTLAIMKQFF
DNA: TGTGCCAGCAGCCCCGGGACTTTAGCTATAATGAAGCAGTTCTTC

V: TRBV24-1
J: TRBJ1-1
size: once
D: -
CDR3: CATSEGAGEAFF
DNA: TGTGCCACCAGTGAAGGGGCAGGGGAGGCTTTCTTT

V: TRBV10-3
J: TRBJ1-2
size: -
D: TRBD1
CDR3: CAISDTGGIEGYTF
DNA: TGTGCCATCAGTGACACAGGGGGAATAGAGGGCTACACCTTC

V: TRBV24-1
J: TRBJ2-5
size: -
D: -
CDR3: CATSDTTRETQYF
DNA: TGTGCCACCAGTGATACGACCCGGGAGACCCAGTACTTC

V: TRBV4-1
J: TRBJ1-4
size: -
D: -
CDR3: CASSQLGTSSQNEKLFF
DNA: TGCGCCAGCAGCCAACTCGGGACAAGCTCTCAGAATGAAAAACTGTTTTTT

V: TRBV5-1
J: TRBJ2-1
size: -
D: TRBD2
CDR3: CASRGSRSGGLSSYNEQFF
DNA: TGCGCCAGCAGAGGGTCGAGGAGCGGGGGACTTAGCTCCTACAATGAGCAGTTCTTC

V: TRBV7-2
J: TRBJ2-3
size: -
D: -
CDR3: CASSPGHGGPTDTQYF
DNA: TGTGCCAGCAGCCCCGGACACGGAGGGCCCACAGATACGCAGTATTTT

V: TRBV5-1
J: TRBJ2-1
size: few
D: TRBD2
CDR3: CASSSRGGSYNEQFF
DNA: TGCGCCAGCAGTTCCCGGGGGGGCTCCTACAATGAGCAGTTCTTC

V: TRBV7-9
J: TRBJ1-1
size: -
D: TRBD1
CDR3: CASSPQRTGGNTEAFF
DNA: TGTGCCAGCAGCCCTCAAAGGACAGGAGGGAACACTGAAGCTTTCTTT

V: TRBV10-3
J: TRBJ2-5
size: -
D: -
CDR3: CAISESGWDEETQYF
DNA: TGTGCCATCAGTGAGTCAGGGTGGGACGAGGAGACCCAGTACTTC

V: TRBV18
J: TRBJ2-2
size: -
D: TRBD1
CDR3: CASSIGTDTGELFF
DNA: TGTGCCAGCTCAATAGGGACAGATACCGGGGAGCTGTTTTTT

V: TRBV18
J: TRBJ1-5
size: once
D: TRBD1
CDR3: CASSQGTGQPQHF
DNA: TGTGCCAGCTCACAGGGGACAGGTCAGCCCCAGCATTTT

V: TRBV7-9
J: TRBJ2-4
size: -
D: -
CDR3: CASSPGGKNIQYF
DNA: TGTGCCAGCAGCCCGGGTGGCAAAAACATTCAGTACTTC

V: TRBV19
J: TRBJ2-1
size: once
D: -
CDR3: CASKGQAHGDEQFF
DNA: TGTGCCTCAAAGGGGCAGGCCCACGGGGATGAGCAGTTCTTC

V: TRBV27
J: TRBJ1-2
size: -
D: -
CDR3: CASSLSGGPGGYTF
DNA: TGTGCCAGCAGTTTGAGTGGGGGACCCGGAGGCTACACCTTC

V: TRBV9
J: TRBJ1-2
size: -
D: -
CDR3: CASRGGGYTF
DNA: TGTGCCAGCAGGGGTGGCGGCTACACCTTC

V: TRBV5-1
J: TRBJ2-2
size: -
D: -
CDR3: CASSLSRSTGELFF
DNA: TGCGCCAGCAGCTTGAGTCGGAGCACCGGGGAGCTGTTTTTT

V: TRBV6-5
J: TRBJ1-4
size: -
D: -
CDR3: CASREGSGNEKLFF
DNA: TGTGCCAGCAGGGAGGGTAGTGGGAATGAAAAACTGTTTTTT

V: TRBV5-1
J: TRBJ1-2
size: -
D: -
CDR3: CASSLDPGPNGYTF
DNA: TGCGCCAGCAGCTTGGATCCGGGCCCAAATGGCTACACCTTC

V: TRBV21-1
J: TRBJ1-1
size: -
D: -
CDR3: CASSDRDRGLYMNTEAFF
DNA: TGTGCCAGCAGCGACCGGGACAGGGGGCTCTATATGAACACTGAAGCTTTCTTT

V: TRBV27
J: TRBJ1-1
size: -
D: -
CDR3: CASSSSYEAFF
DNA: TGTGCCAGCAGTAGCTCCTATGAAGCTTTCTTT

V: TRBV18
J: TRBJ1-1
size: -
D: -
CDR3: CASSPGGREAFF
DNA: TGTGCCAGCTCACCAGGGGGCCGGGAAGCTTTCTTT

V: TRBV4-1
J: TRBJ1-1
size: once
D: -
CDR3: CASSQGQGLGTEAFF
DNA: TGCGCCAGCAGCCAAGGTCAGGGGTTAGGCACTGAAGCTTTCTTT

V: TRBV7-3
J: TRBJ1-6
size: -
D: -
CDR3: CASSLKAPNAGILGSYNSPLHF
DNA: TGTGCCAGCAGCTTAAAGGCACCCAATGCGGGGATCCTTGGCTCCTATAATTCACCCCTCCACTTT

V: TRBV6-2/TRBV6-3
J: TRBJ1-2
size: -
D: TRBD1
CDR3: CASSYISGQGYGYTF
DNA: TGTGCCAGCAGTTACATTTCGGGACAGGGGTACGGCTACACCTTC

V: TRBV25-1
J: TRBJ2-3
size: -
D: -
CDR3: CASSESGTGSGDTQYF
DNA: TGTGCCAGCAGTGAATCAGGGACGGGGTCCGGAGATACGCAGTATTTT

V: TRBV27
J: TRBJ1-1
size: -
D: -
CDR3: CASSPSFQNTEAFF
DNA: TGTGCCAGCAGTCCCAGTTTTCAGAACACTGAAGCTTTCTTT

V: TRBV7-9
J: TRBJ1-5
size: -
D: -
CDR3: CASSSTGNQPQHF
DNA: TGTGCCAGCAGTTCCACCGGCAACCAGCCCCAGCATTTT

V: TRBV11-2
J: TRBJ1-1
size: -
D: -
CDR3: CASSLGPLNTEAFF
DNA: TGTGCCAGCAGCTTAGGGCCACTTAACACTGAAGCTTTCTTT

V: TRBV6-5
J: TRBJ1-1
size: -
D: -
CDR3: CASSDGREGTEAFF
DNA: TGTGCCAGCAGCGACGGGAGGGAGGGCACTGAAGCTTTCTTT

V: TRBV5-1
J: TRBJ2-1
size: -
D: -
CDR3: CASTPLESSYNEQFF
DNA: TGCGCCAGCACCCCCCTCGAAAGCTCCTACAATGAGCAGTTCTTC

V: TRBV6-5
J: TRBJ1-4
size: -
D: -
CDR3: CASSLTHSGEKLFF
DNA: TGTGCCAGCAGTTTGACACACAGTGGGGAAAAACTGTTTTTT

V: TRBV11-2
J: TRBJ2-3
size: -
D: -
CDR3: CASSLDLRAPDTQYF
DNA: TGTGCCAGCAGCTTAGATCTTAGAGCACCAGATACGCAGTATTTT

V: TRBV19
J: TRBJ1-5
size: -
D: -
CDR3: CASRIPGRDQPQHF
DNA: TGTGCCAGTAGGATCCCAGGGAGGGATCAGCCCCAGCATTTT

V: TRBV25-1
J: TRBJ1-1
size: -
D: -
CDR3: CASRRSGSPEAFF
DNA: TGTGCCAGCAGGAGATCCGGGAGCCCTGAAGCTTTCTTT

V: TRBV19
J: TRBJ1-4
size: -
D: -
CDR3: CASSRTTNEKLFF
DNA: TGTGCCAGTTCCAGGACAACTAATGAAAAACTGTTTTTT